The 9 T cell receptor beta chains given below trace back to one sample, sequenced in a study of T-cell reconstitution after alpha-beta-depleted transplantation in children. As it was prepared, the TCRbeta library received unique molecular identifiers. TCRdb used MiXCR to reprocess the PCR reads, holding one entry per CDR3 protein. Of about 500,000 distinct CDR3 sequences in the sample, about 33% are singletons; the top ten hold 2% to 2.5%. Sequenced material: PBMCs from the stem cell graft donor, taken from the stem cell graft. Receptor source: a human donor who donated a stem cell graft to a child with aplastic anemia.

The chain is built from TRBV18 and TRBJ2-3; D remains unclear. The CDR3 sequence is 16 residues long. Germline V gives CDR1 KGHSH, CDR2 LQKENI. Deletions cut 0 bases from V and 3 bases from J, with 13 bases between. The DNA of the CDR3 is TGTGCCAGCTCACCACCGGAAACTAAGGTTACAGATACGCAGTATTTT. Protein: CASSPPETKVTDTQYF.

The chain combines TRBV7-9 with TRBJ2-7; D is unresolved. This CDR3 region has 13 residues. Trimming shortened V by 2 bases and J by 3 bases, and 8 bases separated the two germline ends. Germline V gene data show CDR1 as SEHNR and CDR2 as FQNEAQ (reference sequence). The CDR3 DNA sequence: TGTGCCAGCAGCTTAAGCGTCGACTACGAGCAGTACTTC. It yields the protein CASSLSVDYEQYF.

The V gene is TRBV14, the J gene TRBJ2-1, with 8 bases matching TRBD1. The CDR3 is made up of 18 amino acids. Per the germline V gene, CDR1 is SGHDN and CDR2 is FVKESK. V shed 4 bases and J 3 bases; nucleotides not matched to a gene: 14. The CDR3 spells CASSLLNPPGGFYNEQFF. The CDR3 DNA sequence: TGTGCCAGCAGCCTCCTAAATCCCCCAGGGGGCTTCTACAATGAGCAGTTCTTC. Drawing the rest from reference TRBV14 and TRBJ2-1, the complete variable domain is EAGVTQFPSHSVIEKGQTVTLRCDPISGHDNLYWYRRVMGKEIKFLLHFVKESKQDESGMPNNRFLAERTGGTYSTLKVQPAELEDSGVYFCASSLLNPPGGFYNEQFFGPGTRLTVL.

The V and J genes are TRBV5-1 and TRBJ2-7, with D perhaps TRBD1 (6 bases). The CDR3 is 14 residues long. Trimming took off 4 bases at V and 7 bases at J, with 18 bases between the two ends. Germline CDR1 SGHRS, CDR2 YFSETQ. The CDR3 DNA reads TGCGCCAGCAGCATAGGACAGACTCGGAAAGAGCAGTACTTC. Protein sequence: CASSIGQTRKEQYF.

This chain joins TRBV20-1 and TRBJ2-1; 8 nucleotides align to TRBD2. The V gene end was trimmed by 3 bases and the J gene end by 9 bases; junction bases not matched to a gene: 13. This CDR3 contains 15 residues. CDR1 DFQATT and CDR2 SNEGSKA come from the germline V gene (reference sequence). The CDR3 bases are TGCAGTGCTAGGGTACCCGGGACTAGTCCTATTGAGCAGTTCTTC. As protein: CSARVPGTSPIEQFF.

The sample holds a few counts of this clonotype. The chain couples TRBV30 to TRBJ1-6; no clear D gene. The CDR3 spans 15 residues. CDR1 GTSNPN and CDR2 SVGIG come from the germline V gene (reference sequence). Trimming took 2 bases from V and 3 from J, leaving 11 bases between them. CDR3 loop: CAWSSSGYYNSPLHF. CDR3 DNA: TGTGCCTGGAGTTCGTCAGGATACTATAATTCACCCCTCCACTTT.

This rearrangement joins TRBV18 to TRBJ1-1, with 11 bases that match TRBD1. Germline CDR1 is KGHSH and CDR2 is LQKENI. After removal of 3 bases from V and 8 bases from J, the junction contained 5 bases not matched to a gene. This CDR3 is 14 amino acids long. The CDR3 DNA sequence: TGTGCCAGCTCACCGGGACAGGGGGTCTTCGAAGCTTTCTTT. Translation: CASSPGQGVFEAFF.

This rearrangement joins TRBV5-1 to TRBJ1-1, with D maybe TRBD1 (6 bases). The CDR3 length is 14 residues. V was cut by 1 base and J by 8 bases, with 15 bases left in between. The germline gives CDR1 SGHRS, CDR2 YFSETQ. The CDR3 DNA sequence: TGCGCCAGCAGCTTGCGGACCGACCAGGGGGAAGCTTTCTTT. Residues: CASSLRTDQGEAFF. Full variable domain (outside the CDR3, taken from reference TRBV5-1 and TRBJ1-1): KAGVTQTPRYLIKTRGQQVTLSCSPISGHRSVSWYQQTPGQGLQFLFEYFSETQRNKGNFPGRFSGRQFSNSRSEMNVSTLELGDSALYLCASSLRTDQGEAFFGQGTRLTVV.

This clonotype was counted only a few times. The CDR3 loop reads CASSPKPHGTPAGHYNEQFF. The CDR3 nucleotides read TGTGCCAGCAGCCCAAAACCCCACGGGACCCCAGCGGGGCATTACAATGAGCAGTTCTTC. The chain recombines TRBV11-2 with TRBJ2-1; 7 bases fit TRBD2. V gave up 5 bases and J gave up 4 bases; unmatched junction bases: 23. This CDR3 has 20 residues. Germline V gene sequence: CDR1 SGHAT, CDR2 FQNNGV.